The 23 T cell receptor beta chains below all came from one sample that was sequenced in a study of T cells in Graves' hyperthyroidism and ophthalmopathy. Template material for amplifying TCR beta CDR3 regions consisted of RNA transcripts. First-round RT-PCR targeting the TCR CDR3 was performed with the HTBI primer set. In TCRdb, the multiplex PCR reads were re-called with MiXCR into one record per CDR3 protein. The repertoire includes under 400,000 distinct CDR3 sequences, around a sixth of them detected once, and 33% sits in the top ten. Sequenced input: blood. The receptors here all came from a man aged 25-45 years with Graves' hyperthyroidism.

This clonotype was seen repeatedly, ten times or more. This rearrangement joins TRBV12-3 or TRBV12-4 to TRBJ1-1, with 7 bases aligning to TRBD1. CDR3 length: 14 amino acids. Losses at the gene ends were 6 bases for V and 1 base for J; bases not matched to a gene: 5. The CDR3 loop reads CASSTGTANTEAFF. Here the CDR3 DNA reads TGTGCCAGCAGCACCGGGACAGCGAACACTGAAGCTTTCTTT.

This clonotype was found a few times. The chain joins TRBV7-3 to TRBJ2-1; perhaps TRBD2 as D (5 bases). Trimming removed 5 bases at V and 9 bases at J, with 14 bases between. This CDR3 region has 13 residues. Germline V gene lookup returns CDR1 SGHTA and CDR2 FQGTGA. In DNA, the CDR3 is TGTGCCAGCAGCGACGGCGGGTATATTGAGCAGTTCTTC. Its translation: CASSDGGYIEQFF.

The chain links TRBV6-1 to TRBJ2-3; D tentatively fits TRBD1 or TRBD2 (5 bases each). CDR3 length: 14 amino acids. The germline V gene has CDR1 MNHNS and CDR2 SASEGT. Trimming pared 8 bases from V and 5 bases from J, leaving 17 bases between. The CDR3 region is CASGWGKGRDTQYF. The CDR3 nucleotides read TGTGCCAGCGGTTGGGGGAAGGGTCGAGATACGCAGTATTTT.

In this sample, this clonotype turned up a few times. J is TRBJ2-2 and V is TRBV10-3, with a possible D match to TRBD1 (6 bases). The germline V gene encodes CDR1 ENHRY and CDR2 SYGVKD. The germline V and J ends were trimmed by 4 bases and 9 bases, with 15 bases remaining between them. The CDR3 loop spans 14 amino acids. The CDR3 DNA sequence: TGTGCCATCAGTGCCCTTACAGGGAACCGGGAGCTGTTTTTT. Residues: CAISALTGNRELFF.

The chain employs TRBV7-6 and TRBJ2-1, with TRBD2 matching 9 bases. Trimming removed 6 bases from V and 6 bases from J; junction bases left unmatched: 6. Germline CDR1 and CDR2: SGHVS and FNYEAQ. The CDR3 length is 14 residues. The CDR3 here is CASSTIAGANEQFF. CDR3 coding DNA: TGTGCCAGCAGTACCATAGCGGGAGCCAATGAGCAGTTCTTC.

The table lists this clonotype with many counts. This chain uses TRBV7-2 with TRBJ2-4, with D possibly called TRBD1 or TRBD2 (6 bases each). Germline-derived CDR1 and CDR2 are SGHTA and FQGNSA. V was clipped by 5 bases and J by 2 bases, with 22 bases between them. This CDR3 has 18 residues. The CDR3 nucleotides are TGTGCCAGCAGCCCCCGGGGGCTGGGCCCTGGGCCCAAAAACATTCAGTACTTC. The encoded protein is CASSPRGLGPGPKNIQYF.

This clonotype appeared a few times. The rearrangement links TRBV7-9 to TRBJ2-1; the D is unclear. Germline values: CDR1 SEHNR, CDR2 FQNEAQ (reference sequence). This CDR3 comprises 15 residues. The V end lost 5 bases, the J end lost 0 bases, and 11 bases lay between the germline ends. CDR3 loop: CASSPKESSYNEQFF. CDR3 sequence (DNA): TGTGCCAGCAGCCCGAAAGAGAGCTCCTACAATGAGCAGTTCTTC.

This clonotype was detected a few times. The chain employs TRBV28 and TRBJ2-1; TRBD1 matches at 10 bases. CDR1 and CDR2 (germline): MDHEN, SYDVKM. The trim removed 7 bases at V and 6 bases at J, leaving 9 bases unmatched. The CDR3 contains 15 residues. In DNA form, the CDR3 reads TGTGCCAGCAATTTGGGACAGGGGACTTTCAATGAGCAGTTCTTC. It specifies CASNLGQGTFNEQFF.

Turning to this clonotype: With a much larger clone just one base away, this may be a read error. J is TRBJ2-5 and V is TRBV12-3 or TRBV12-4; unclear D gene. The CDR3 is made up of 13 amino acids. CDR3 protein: CASSPDVQETRYF. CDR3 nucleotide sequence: TGTGCCAGCAGTCCCGATGTCCAAGAGACCCGGTACTTC.

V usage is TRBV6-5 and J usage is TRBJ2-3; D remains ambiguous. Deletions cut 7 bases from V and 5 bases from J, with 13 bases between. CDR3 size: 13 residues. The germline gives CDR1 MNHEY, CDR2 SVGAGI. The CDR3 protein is CASIRHPGDTQYF. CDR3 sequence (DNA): TGTGCCAGCATTAGACACCCGGGAGATACGCAGTATTTT.

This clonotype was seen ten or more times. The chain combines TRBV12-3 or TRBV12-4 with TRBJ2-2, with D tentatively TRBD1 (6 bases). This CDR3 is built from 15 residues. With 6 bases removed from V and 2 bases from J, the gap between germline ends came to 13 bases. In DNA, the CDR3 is TGTGCCAGCAGCCACCGGGACATTAACACCGGGGAGCTGTTTTTT. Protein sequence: CASSHRDINTGELFF.

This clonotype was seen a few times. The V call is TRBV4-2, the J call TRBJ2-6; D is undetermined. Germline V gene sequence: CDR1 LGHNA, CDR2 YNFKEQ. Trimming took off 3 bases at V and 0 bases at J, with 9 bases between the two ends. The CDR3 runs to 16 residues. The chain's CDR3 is CASSQDLSSGANVLTF. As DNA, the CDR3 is TGTGCCAGCAGCCAGGACCTAAGCTCTGGGGCCAACGTCCTGACTTTC.

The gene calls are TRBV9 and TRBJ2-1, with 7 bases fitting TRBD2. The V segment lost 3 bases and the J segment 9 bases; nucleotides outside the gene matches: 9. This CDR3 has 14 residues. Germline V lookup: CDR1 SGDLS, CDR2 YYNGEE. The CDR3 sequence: CASSGTGTIREQFF. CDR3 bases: TGTGCCAGCAGCGGAACCGGGACTATACGTGAGCAGTTCTTC.

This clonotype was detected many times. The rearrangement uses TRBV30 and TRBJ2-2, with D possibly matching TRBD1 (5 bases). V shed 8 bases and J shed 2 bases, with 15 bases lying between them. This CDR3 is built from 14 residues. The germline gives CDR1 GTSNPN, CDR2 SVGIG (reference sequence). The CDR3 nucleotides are TGTGCCGGGGCCCGGGCACGTAACACCGGGGAGCTGTTTTTT. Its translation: CAGARARNTGELFF.

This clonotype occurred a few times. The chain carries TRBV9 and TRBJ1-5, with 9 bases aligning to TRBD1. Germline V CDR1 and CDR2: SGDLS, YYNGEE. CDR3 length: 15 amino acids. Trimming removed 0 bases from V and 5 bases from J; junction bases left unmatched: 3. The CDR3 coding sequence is TGTGCCAGCAGCGTAGGGGGACAGGGAGATCAGCCCCAGCATTTT. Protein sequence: CASSVGGQGDQPQHF.

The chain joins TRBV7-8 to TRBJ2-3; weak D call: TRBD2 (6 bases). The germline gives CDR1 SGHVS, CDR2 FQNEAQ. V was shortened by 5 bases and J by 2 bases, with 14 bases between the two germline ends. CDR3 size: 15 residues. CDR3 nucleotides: TGTGCCAGCAGCCCGAGGAGGGTGACCACAGATACGCAGTATTTT. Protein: CASSPRRVTTDTQYF.

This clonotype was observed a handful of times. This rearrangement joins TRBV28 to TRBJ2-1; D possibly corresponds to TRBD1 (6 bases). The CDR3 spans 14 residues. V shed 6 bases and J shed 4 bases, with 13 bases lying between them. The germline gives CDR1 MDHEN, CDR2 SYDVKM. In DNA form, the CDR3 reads TGTGCCAGCAGACCTCGGACAGCTTACAATGAGCAGTTCTTC. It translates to CASRPRTAYNEQFF.

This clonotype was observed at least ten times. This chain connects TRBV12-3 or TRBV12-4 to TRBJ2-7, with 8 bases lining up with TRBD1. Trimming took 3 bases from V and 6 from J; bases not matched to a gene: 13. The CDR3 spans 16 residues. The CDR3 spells CASSLVWTGRRAEQYF. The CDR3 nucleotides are TGTGCCAGCAGTTTGGTTTGGACAGGGAGACGGGCCGAGCAGTACTTC.

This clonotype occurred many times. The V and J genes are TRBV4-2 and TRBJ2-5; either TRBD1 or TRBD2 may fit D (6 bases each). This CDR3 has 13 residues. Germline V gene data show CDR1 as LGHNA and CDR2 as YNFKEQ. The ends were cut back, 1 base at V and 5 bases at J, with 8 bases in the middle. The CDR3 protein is CASSQVGGETQYF. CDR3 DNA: TGTGCCAGCAGCCAAGTAGGGGGGGAGACCCAGTACTTC.

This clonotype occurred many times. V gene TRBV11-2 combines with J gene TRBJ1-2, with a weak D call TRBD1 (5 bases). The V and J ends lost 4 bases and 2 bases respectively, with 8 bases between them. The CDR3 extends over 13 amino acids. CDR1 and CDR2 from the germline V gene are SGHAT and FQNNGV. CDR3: CASSYPGNYGYTF. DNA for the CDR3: TGTGCCAGCAGCTATCCAGGGAACTATGGCTACACCTTC.

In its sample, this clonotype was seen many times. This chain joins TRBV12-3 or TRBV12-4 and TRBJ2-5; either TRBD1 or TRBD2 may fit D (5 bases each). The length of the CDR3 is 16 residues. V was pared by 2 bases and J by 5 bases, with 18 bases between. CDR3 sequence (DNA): TGTGCCAGCAGTTTATATGGGACCCACTCCAGGGAGACCCAGTACTTC. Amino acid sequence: CASSLYGTHSRETQYF.

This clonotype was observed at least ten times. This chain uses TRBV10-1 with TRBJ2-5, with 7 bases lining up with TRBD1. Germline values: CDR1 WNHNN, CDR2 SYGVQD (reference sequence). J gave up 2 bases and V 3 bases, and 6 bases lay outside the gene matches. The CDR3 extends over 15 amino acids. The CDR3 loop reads CASSDRGTAQETQYF. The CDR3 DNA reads TGCGCCAGCAGTGATCGAGGGACAGCTCAAGAGACCCAGTACTTC.

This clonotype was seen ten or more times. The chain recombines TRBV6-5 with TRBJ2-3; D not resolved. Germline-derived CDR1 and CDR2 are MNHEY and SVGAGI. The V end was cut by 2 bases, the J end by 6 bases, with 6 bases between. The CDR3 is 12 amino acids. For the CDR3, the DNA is TGTGCCAGCAGTTACATTTTTGATACGCAGTATTTT. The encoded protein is CASSYIFDTQYF.